These T cell receptor beta chains were read from a single sample in a study of cytomegalovirus exposure and HLA in healthy donors. Assay: immunoSEQ multiplex PCR; the TCRdb copy retains only in-frame clones and omits some. The sample includes 200,000 or so clones, around 80% of them seen just once. Sequencing was performed on PBMCs. The receptors were gathered from a man aged 40-49 years in good health and CMV-seronegative. Both conserved end residues are trimmed from each CDR3.

CDR3: ASSRTGLGQPQH
J: TRBJ1-5
V: TRBV27

CDR3: ASSLGTGGDEQY
J: TRBJ2-7
V: TRBV27

CDR3: ASSISGSNSPLH
J: TRBJ1-6
V: TRBV13

CDR3: ASSVVQGAGSAAF
J: TRBJ1-1
V: TRBV9

CDR3: ASGLVAPQGDETQY
J: TRBJ2-5
V: TRBV12-5

CDR3: ASSFKQTNEKLF
J: TRBJ1-4
V: TRBV5-6

CDR3: ASSLGTGYNSPLH
J: TRBJ1-6
V: TRBV7-9

CDR3: ASSSTGTGSGAF
J: TRBJ1-1
V: TRBV6-5

CDR3: ASSLGTSGRLYEQY
J: TRBJ2-7
V: TRBV7-9

CDR3: ASRRDNKETQY
J: TRBJ2-5
V: TRBV2

CDR3: ASSFHGQGPNQPQH
J: TRBJ1-5
V: TRBV28

CDR3: ASSLGRQNSGNTIY
J: TRBJ1-3
V: TRBV7-8

CDR3: ASRVRVLTDTQY
J: TRBJ2-3
V: TRBV2

CDR3: ASSDPGSEAF
J: TRBJ1-1
V: TRBV10-1

CDR3: SVRASGSYEQY
J: TRBJ2-7
V: TRBV29-1

CDR3: ATNSGGTYNEQF
J: TRBJ2-1
V: TRBV12-5